Below are 5 T cell receptor beta chains sequenced from a single sample in a study of cytomegalovirus exposure and HLA in healthy donors. PCR used 60 Vbeta primers and 13 Jbeta primers. The data were produced by immunoSEQ multiplex PCR, yet TCRdb's version contains in-frame clones alone and is incomplete. The sample yields about 130,000 clones, about 70% seen once. The source material was PBMCs. The receptors originated from a man in his forties in good health and CMV-seronegative.

The rearrangement uses TRBV4-1 and TRBJ2-7; tentative D call: TRBD1 (5 bases). The V gene's germline CDR1 is MGHRA and CDR2 YSYEKL. Trimming took off 2 bases at V and 4 bases at J, with 12 bases between the two ends. This CDR3 comprises 14 residues. This CDR3 is CASSQLGRWYEQYF. In DNA, the CDR3 is TGCGCCAGCAGCCAATTGGGGCGGTGGTACGAGCAGTACTTC.

The chain joins TRBV5-1 to TRBJ2-2; 8 bases map to TRBD2. V was clipped by 6 bases and J by 0 bases; unmatched bases: 16. The V gene's germline CDR1 is SGHRS and CDR2 YFSETQ. The length of the CDR3 is 19 residues. Written as DNA, the CDR3 is TGCGCCAGCACCTCCCGGGCTAGCGGGCGGTATTCGAACACCGGGGAGCTGTTTTTT. Its translation is CASTSRASGRYSNTGELFF. The variable domain in full, completed from reference TRBV5-1 and TRBJ2-2, reads KAGVTQTPRYLIKTRGQQVTLSCSPISGHRSVSWYQQTPGQGLQFLFEYFSETQRNKGNFPGRFSGRQFSNSRSEMNVSTLELGDSALYLCASTSRASGRYSNTGELFFGEGSRLTVL.

This clone has more than one count but fewer than ten. CDR3 loop: CASSLSTSTATDTQYF. In DNA, the CDR3 is TGCGCCAGCAGCCTAAGTACATCCACAGCAACAGATACGCAGTATTTT. The chain uses TRBV4-1 and TRBJ2-3; D gene unclear. In germline, CDR1 is MGHRA, CDR2 YSYEKL. The CDR3 has 16 residues. V lost 4 bases to trimming and J lost 3 bases, with 17 bases between them.

This clone came up a few times. The chain has TRBV6-9 and TRBJ2-7, with a weak D call TRBD2 (6 bases). The ends were cut back, 8 bases at V and 5 bases at J, with 16 bases in the middle. The CDR3 is 13 amino acids. Looked up from germline, CDR1 is MNHGY and CDR2 is SVAAGI. DNA for the CDR3: TGTGCCAGCCGGGACTCCACAATCGACGAGCAGTACTTC. It translates to CASRDSTIDEQYF.

The genes are TRBV4-3 and TRBJ2-3, with TRBD1 matching over 7 bases. V lost 1 base to trimming and J lost 2 bases; unmatched junction nucleotides: 15. The CDR3 is 19 amino acids. CDR1 and CDR2 from the germline V gene are LGHNA and YSLEER. CDR3 residues: CASSQAYGTAPQTTDTQYF. The DNA of the CDR3 is TGCGCCAGCAGCCAAGCTTACGGGACAGCCCCACAGACCACAGATACGCAGTATTTT.